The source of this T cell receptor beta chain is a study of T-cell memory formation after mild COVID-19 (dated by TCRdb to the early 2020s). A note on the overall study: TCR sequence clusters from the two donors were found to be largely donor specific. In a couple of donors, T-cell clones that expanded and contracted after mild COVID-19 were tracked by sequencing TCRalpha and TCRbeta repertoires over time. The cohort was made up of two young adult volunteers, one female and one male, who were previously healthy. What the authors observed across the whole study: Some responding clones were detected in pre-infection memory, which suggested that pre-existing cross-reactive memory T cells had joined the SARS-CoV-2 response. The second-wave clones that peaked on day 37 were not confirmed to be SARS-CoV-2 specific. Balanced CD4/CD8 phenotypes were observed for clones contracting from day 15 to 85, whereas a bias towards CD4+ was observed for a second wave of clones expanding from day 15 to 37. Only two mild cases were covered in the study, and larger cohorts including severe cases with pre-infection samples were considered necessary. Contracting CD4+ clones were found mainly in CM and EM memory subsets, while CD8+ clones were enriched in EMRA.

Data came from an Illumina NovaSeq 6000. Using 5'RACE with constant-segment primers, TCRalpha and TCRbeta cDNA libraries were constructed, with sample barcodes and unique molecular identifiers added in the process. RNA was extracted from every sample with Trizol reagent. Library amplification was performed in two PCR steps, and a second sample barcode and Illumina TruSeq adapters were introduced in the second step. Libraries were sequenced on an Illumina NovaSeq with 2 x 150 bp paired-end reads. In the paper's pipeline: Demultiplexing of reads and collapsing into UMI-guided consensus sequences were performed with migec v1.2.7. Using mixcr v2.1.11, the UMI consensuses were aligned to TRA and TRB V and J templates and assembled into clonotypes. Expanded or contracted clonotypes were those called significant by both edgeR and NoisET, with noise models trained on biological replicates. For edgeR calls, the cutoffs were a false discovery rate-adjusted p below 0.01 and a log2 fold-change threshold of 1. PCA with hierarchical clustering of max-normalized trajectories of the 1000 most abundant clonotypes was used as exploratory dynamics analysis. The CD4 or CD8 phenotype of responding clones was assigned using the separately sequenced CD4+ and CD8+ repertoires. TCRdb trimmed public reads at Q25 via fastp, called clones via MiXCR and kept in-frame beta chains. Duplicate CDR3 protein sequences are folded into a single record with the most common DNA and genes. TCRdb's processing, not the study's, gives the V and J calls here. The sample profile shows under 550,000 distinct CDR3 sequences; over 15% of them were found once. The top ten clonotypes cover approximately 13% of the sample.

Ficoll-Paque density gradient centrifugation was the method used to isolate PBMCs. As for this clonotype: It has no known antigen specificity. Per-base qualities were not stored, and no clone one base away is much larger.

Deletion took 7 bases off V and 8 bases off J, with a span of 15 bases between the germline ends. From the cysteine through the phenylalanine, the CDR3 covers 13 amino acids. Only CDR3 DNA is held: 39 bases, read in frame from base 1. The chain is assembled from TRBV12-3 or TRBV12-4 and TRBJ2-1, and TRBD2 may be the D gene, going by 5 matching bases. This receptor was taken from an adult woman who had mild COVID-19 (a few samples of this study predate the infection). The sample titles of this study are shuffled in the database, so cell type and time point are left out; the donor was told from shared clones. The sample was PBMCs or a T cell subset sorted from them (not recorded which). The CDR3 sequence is CASNDRRPDEQFF. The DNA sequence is TGTGCCAGCAACGATCGGAGGCCCGATGAGCAGTTCTTC.